The present T cell receptor (beta chain) was sequenced within a study of TIL therapy for anti-PD-1-resistant metastatic lung cancer. Background on the study: Tumors had a median PD-L1 proportion score of 6%.

Germline values: CDR1 SGHTA, CDR2 FQGNSA. The CDR3 runs 14 residues. The V gene lost 1 base and the J gene lost 1 base, with 7 bases spanning the gap. The immunoSEQ assay was v3. Sequencing depth was 1.5 million to 2 million read pairs for survey level, roughly 5-6.5 million for deep. Assay: immunoSEQ multiplex PCR; the TCRdb copy retains only in-frame clones and omits some. Of approximately 20,000 clones listed, about 78% are singletons. Specified time point: pre-treatment sample, taken before nivolumab and TIL therapy. V gene TRBV7-2 combines with J gene TRBJ1-2; TRBD1 might be the D (5 bases). Sequences were derived from blood, sampled at baseline. This sequence originates from a person between 25 and 80 years old with non-small cell lung cancer. CDR3 sequence (DNA): TGTGCCAGCAGCTTAGGGCAGGGTAACTATGGCTACACCTTC. Translating it yields CASSLGQGNYGYTF.